The rows below give T cell receptor beta chains drawn from one sample of a study of CD8+ T cells in alopecia areata. Sequencing was performed with immunoSEQ multiplex PCR; in TCRdb, only in-frame clones are kept and a portion is missing. The top ten clones hold approximately 0.5% of a sample with over 200,000 clones, 50% to 70% of them seen once. Material: CD4+ T cells sorted from blood, obtained at week 0. These receptors were obtained from a human donor with alopecia areata. Each CDR3 is given with its conserved first and last residue. D genes are given only for firm matches. Only some rows state a clone size, as once, few, many or a class for expanded clones.

CDR3nt: TGCAGCGTTGGTCGCGGGAGCGGGGGGGCCGACGGTGAGCAGTTCTTC; CDR3aa: CSVGRGSGGADGEQFF; d_gene: TRBD2; j_gene: TRBJ2-1; v_gene: TRBV29-1; abundance: few
CDR3nt: TGTGCCAGCAGCTTTCCGGTGGCCATCGGGAAGGGCTACACCTTC; CDR3aa: CASSFPVAIGKGYTF; d_gene: NA; j_gene: TRBJ1-2; v_gene: TRBV7-9; abundance: many
CDR3nt: TGTGCCAGCAGCCCCGGACTAGCGGGGAAAGAGACCCAGTACTTC; CDR3aa: CASSPGLAGKETQYF; d_gene: TRBD2; j_gene: TRBJ2-5; v_gene: TRBV9; abundance: few
CDR3nt: TGTGCCAGCAGCGGTCAGGGGCCTAATGAAAAACTGTTTTTT; CDR3aa: CASSGQGPNEKLFF; d_gene: NA; j_gene: TRBJ1-4; v_gene: TRBV9; abundance: few
CDR3nt: TGCGCCAGCAGCTTGGACGGGGAGACCCAGTACTTC; CDR3aa: CASSLDGETQYF; d_gene: NA; j_gene: TRBJ2-5; v_gene: TRBV5-1; abundance: NA
CDR3nt: TGTGCCAGCAGCTTGGGACAGGGGACTGAAGCTTTCTTT; CDR3aa: CASSLGQGTEAFF; d_gene: TRBD1; j_gene: TRBJ1-1; v_gene: TRBV7-9; abundance: once
CDR3nt: TGTGCCAGCAGTTTATCGACAGGGGGCGTATACGAGCAGTACTTC; CDR3aa: CASSLSTGGVYEQYF; d_gene: TRBD1; j_gene: TRBJ2-7; v_gene: TRBV27; abundance: NA
CDR3nt: TGCAGCGTTGCAGTTTGGACTGAAGCTTTCTTT; CDR3aa: CSVAVWTEAFF; d_gene: NA; j_gene: TRBJ1-1; v_gene: TRBV29-1; abundance: NA
CDR3nt: TGTGCCAGCAGAGGCGGCCTAAGGGGCTACGAGCAGTACTTC; CDR3aa: CASRGGLRGYEQYF; d_gene: NA; j_gene: TRBJ2-7; v_gene: TRBV6-1; abundance: NA
CDR3nt: TGTGCCAGTAGTATCAGTGCACTAGCGACCTACGAGCAGTACTTC; CDR3aa: CASSISALATYEQYF; d_gene: TRBD2; j_gene: TRBJ2-7; v_gene: TRBV19; abundance: NA
CDR3nt: TGTGCCAGCACCATGGACAGGCCTGGGGGCGGTGAGCAGTTCTTC; CDR3aa: CASTMDRPGGGEQFF; d_gene: TRBD1; j_gene: TRBJ2-1; v_gene: TRBV7-2; abundance: NA
CDR3nt: TGTGCCACCAGCAGAGGGGACAATGAAAAACTGTTTTTT; CDR3aa: CATSRGDNEKLFF; d_gene: NA; j_gene: TRBJ1-4; v_gene: TRBV15; abundance: NA
CDR3nt: TGTGCCAGCAGACTTTCCCCGACCGGGACCTTAGATTGCATTCAGTACTTC; CDR3aa: CASRLSPTGTLDCIQYF; d_gene: NA; j_gene: TRBJ2-4; v_gene: TRBV27; abundance: NA
CDR3nt: TGTGCCGGAGGGAGTAACCAAGAGACCCAGTACTTC; CDR3aa: CAGGSNQETQYF; d_gene: NA; j_gene: TRBJ2-5; v_gene: TRBV30; abundance: few
CDR3nt: TGTGCCAGCAGCCGACCCGGTCGGAGAGGCGGGGAGCTGTTTTTT; CDR3aa: CASSRPGRRGGELFF; d_gene: NA; j_gene: TRBJ2-2; v_gene: TRBV11-2; abundance: NA
CDR3nt: TGTGCCAGCAGTTCTAGGACGGGGGGAACTGAAGCTTTCTTT; CDR3aa: CASSSRTGGTEAFF; d_gene: NA; j_gene: TRBJ1-1; v_gene: TRBV6-6; abundance: few
CDR3nt: TGTGCCAGCAGCTCCCCTTGGAGGAGACAGACTACGTACCAAGAGACCCAGTACTTC; CDR3aa: CASSSPWRRQTTYQETQYF; d_gene: NA; j_gene: TRBJ2-5; v_gene: TRBV7-9; abundance: NA
CDR3nt: TGTGCCTGGAATACGCAGTTTAATTCACCCCTCCACTTT; CDR3aa: CAWNTQFNSPLHF; d_gene: NA; j_gene: TRBJ1-6; v_gene: TRBV30; abundance: NA
CDR3nt: TGTGCCAGCAGTCTACAACAGGGCCTTTACGAGCAGTACTTC; CDR3aa: CASSLQQGLYEQYF; d_gene: NA; j_gene: TRBJ2-7; v_gene: TRBV7-2; abundance: medium-sized